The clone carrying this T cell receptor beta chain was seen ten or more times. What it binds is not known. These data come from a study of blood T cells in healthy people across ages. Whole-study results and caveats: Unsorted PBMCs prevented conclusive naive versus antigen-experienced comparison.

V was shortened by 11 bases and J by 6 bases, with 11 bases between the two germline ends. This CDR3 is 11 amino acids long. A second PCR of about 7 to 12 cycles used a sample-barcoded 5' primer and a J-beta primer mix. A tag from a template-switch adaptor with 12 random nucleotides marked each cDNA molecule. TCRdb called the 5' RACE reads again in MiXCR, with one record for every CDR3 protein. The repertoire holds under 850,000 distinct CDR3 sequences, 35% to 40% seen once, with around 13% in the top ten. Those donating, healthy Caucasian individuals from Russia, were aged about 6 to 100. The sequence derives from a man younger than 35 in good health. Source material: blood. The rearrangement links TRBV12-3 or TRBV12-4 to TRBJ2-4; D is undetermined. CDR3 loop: CAVRLGNIQYF. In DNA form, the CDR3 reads TGTGCCGTCCGGCTTGGAAACATTCAGTACTTC.